The present T cell receptor (beta chain) was sequenced within a study of blood T cell repertoires in COVID-19. About the study: Nucleic acid was either cDNA or gDNA, and it came from T cells, B-cell-depleted T cells, or PBMCs.

Repertoires were generated with immunoSEQ multiplex PCR, while TCRdb's copy carries only in-frame clones and drops some. The sample has around 140,000 clones; around 88% are singletons. The CDR3 loop spans 14 amino acids. CDR1 and CDR2 from the germline V gene are SGHRS and YFSETQ. V gave up 3 bases and J gave up 0 bases; unmatched junction bases: 2. This clone was recorded many times. The rearrangement links TRBV5-1 to TRBJ1-2, with 7 bases identical to TRBD1. Material: peripheral blood. The source of this sequence is a human donor in a cohort sampled during active COVID-19. As DNA, the CDR3 is TGCGCCAGCAGCTCCGGACAGGCTAACTATGGCTACACCTTC. Amino acids: CASSSGQANYGYTF.